Detailed here is one TCR beta chain. No antigen is known for it. The sample belongs to a study of identical twins. The CDR3 loop spans 14 amino acids. Germline assignment: CDR1 DFQATT and CDR2 SNEGSKA (reference sequence). V was pared by 2 bases and J by 4 bases, with 7 bases of the junction left unmatched. Broader study findings: A lower insertion count was a feature of abundant cord blood beta clonotypes, with no such feature in memory repertoires. Out-of-frame alpha sequences that twins shared showed excess low generation probability.

Template switching supplied a universal primer site; unique molecular identifiers were carried on the cDNA. TCRdb re-called the 5' RACE reads with MiXCR, one entry per CDR3 protein. The data show 1.5 million or so distinct CDR3 sequences, about 31% seen once. Input material: cord blood. The sequence was collected from a newborn girl in good health. V usage is TRBV20-1 and J usage is TRBJ2-7; 8 positions match TRBD2. The CDR3 DNA follows: TGCAGTGCTAGATTGATAGCGGGACTGTACGAGCAGTACTTC. Translating gives CSARLIAGLYEQYF.